One sample yielded the 7 T cell receptor beta chains listed below, sequenced in a study of blood T cell repertoires in COVID-19. The method was immunoSEQ multiplex PCR; TCRdb's version includes in-frame clones alone and lacks a portion of them. The repertoire holds 190,000 or so clones, with roughly 94% as singletons. Sequences were obtained from peripheral blood. These receptor sequences come from a man aged 30 to 39 with COVID-19, enrolled during active disease.

The chain couples TRBV10-2 to TRBJ1-2, with TRBD1 matching 9 bases. Germline V lookup: CDR1 WSHSY, CDR2 SAAADI. The V gene end was trimmed by 4 bases and the J gene end by 2 bases; junction bases not matched to a gene: 8. The CDR3 loop spans 16 amino acids. This CDR3 reads CASSGGVGTGNYGYTF. The CDR3 DNA sequence: TGCGCCAGCAGTGGTGGCGTCGGGACAGGGAACTATGGCTACACCTTC.

The chain couples TRBV10-3 to TRBJ2-5; 11 bases align to TRBD2. Germline V gene lookup returns CDR1 ENHRY and CDR2 SYGVKD. V dropped 6 bases and J dropped 4; count of bases not matched to a gene: 7. This CDR3 has 15 residues. CDR3 nucleotides: TGTGCCATCAGCACTAGCGGGGGCCCTTCAGAGACCCAGTACTTC. This encodes CAISTSGGPSETQYF.

The chain carries TRBV7-9 and TRBJ1-5; TRBD1 aligns across 7 bases. From germline, CDR1 is SEHNR and CDR2 FQNEAQ (reference sequence). Trimming cost V 5 bases and J 10 bases; bases outside gene matches: 17. The CDR3 length is 16 residues. The CDR3 here is CASSLGRTGQDKPQHF. The CDR3 DNA is TGTGCCAGCAGCCTCGGCCGGACAGGCCAGGATAAACCCCAGCATTTT. The entire variable domain, with the rest obtained from reference TRBV7-9 and TRBJ1-5, is as follows: DTGVSQNPRHKITKRGQNVTFRCDPISEHNRLYWYRQTLGQGPEFLTYFQNEAQLEKSRLLSDRFSAERPKGSFSTLEIQRTEQGDSAMYLCASSLGRTGQDKPQHFGDGTRLSIL.

V and J are TRBV19 and TRBJ1-2; 12 bases match TRBD1. Trimming removed 4 bases from V and 4 bases from J; junction bases left unmatched: 13. Germline V gene lookup returns CDR1 LNHDA and CDR2 SQIVND (reference sequence). CDR3 length: 18 residues. CDR3 sequence: CASSTPTGQGAGGYGYTF. The DNA for the CDR3 is TGTGCCAGTAGTACTCCTACGGGACAGGGGGCAGGCGGCTATGGCTACACCTTC.

For this clone: The sample holds other DNA sequences that translate to the same CDR3. The chain joins TRBV29-1 to TRBJ2-3, with 10 nucleotides matching TRBD1. Unmatched junction bases numbered 5, after V lost 4 bases and J lost 4 bases. CDR3 length: 14 residues. Germline CDR1 SQVTM, CDR2 ANQGSEA. The CDR3 nucleotides read TGCAGCGTTGGGGGGACAGGGGTATCAGATACGCAGTATTTT. It yields the protein CSVGGTGVSDTQYF.

This chain links TRBV5-4 with TRBJ1-3, with 7 bases lining up with TRBD1. Germline V gives CDR1 SGHNT, CDR2 YYREEE (reference sequence). The ends lost 3 bases at V and 2 bases at J; junction bases unmatched: 8. The CDR3 has 16 amino acids. The CDR3 nucleotides are TGTGCCAGCAGCTCCAACAGGGGACTGGCTGGAAACACCATATATTTT. Translation gives CASSSNRGLAGNTIYF.

A remark on this clone: The same CDR3 can be traced to other DNA sequences in this sample. This chain connects TRBV5-4 to TRBJ1-6; D not resolved. V was pared by 4 bases and J by 1 base, with 9 bases between. CDR1 is SGHNT, CDR2 YYREEE, per germline (reference sequence). The CDR3 consists of 15 residues. The DNA for the CDR3 is TGTGCCAGCAGCCTGGCGGGTTCCTATAATTCACCCCTCCACTTT. Translating gives CASSLAGSYNSPLHF.